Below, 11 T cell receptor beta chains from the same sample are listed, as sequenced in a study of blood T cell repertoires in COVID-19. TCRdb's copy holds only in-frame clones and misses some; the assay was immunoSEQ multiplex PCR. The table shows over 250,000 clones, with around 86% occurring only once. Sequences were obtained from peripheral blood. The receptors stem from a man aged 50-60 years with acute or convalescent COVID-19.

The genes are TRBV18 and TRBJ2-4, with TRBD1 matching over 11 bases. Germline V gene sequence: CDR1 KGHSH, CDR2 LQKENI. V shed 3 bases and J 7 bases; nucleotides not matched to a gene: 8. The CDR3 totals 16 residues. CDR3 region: CASSPPGTGGSNIQYF. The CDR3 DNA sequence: TGTGCCAGCTCACCTCCCGGGACAGGGGGGTCGAACATTCAGTACTTC.

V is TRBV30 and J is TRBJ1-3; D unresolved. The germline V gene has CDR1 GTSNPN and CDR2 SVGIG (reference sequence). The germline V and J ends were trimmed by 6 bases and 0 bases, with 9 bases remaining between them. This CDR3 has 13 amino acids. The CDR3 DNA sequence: TGTGCCTGTGGGCATCTCTCTGGAAACACCATATATTTT. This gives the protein CACGHLSGNTIYF.

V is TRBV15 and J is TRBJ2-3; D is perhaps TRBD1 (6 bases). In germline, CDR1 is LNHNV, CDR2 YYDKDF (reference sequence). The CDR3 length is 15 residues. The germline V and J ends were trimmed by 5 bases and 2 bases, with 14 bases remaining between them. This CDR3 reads CATSSRTENTDTQYF. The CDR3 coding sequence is TGTGCCACCAGCTCGCGGACAGAGAACACAGATACGCAGTATTTT.

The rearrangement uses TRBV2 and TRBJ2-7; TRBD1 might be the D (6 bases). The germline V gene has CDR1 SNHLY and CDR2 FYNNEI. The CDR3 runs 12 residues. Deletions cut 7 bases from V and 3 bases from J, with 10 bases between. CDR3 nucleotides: TGTGCCAGCAACGGACAGAGCTACGAGCAGTACTTC. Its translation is CASNGQSYEQYF.

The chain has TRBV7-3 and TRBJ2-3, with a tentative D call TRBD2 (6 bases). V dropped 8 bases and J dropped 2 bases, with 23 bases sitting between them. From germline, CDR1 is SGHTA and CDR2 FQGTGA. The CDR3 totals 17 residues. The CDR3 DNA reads TGTGCCAGCTCAGAAGGCGGTCTAGCGTATGACACAGATACGCAGTATTTT. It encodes CASSEGGLAYDTDTQYF.

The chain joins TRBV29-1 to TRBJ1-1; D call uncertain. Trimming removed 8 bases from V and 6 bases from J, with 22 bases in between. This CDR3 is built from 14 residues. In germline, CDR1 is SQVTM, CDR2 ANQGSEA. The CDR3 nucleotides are TGCAGCCCTCCGAGGATTTTAGCCAAGGCTGAAGCTTTCTTT. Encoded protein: CSPPRILAKAEAFF.

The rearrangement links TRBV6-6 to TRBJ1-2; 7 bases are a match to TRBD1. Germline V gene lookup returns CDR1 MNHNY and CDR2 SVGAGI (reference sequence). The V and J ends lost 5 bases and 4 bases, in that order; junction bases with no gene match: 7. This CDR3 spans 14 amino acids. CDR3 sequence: CASSVRQGGYGYTF. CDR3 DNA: TGTGCCAGCAGTGTTCGACAGGGAGGCTATGGCTACACCTTC.

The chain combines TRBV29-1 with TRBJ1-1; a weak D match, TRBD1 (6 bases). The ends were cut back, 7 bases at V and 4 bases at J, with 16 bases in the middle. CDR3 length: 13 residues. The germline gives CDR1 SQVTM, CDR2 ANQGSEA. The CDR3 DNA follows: TGCAGCGGCCGAGGGGCCAGGGGCACTGAAGCTTTCTTT. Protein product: CSGRGARGTEAFF.

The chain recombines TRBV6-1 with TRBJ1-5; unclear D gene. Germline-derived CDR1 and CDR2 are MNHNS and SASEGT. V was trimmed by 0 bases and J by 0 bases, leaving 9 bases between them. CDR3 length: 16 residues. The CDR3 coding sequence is TGTGCCAGCAGTGAAGCTTGGGCCCCTAGCAATCAGCCCCAGCATTTT. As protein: CASSEAWAPSNQPQHF.

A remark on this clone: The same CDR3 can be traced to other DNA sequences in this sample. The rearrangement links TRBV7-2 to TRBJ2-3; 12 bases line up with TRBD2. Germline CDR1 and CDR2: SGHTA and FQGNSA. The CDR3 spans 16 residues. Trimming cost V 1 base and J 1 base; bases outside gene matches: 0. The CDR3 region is CASSLGLAGGTDTQYF. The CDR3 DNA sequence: TGTGCCAGCAGCTTAGGACTAGCGGGGGGCACAGATACGCAGTATTTT.

The CDR3 DNA is TGTGCCAGCAGCTTACAGGGTATCCAGCCCCAGCATTTT. It yields the protein CASSLQGIQPQHF. The V call is TRBV7-2, the J call TRBJ1-5, with D maybe TRBD1 (5 bases). This CDR3 is built from 13 residues. The germline CDR1 and CDR2 sequences are SGHTA and FQGNSA. V lost 2 bases and J lost 7, with 9 bases in between.